The rows below give T cell receptor beta chains drawn from one sample of a study of T cells in Graves' hyperthyroidism and ophthalmopathy. TCRdb reprocessed the multiplex PCR reads with MiXCR, giving one entry per CDR3 protein. Of more than 500,000 distinct CDR3 sequences listed, 14% are singletons. Specimen: blood. The receptors originated from a woman in her 40s with Graves' hyperthyroidism. Both conserved end residues are part of each CDR3. The D gene is left open where the match is weak. The listing skips clone size in some rows; elsewhere it reads once, few, many or a size class.

abundance: few; v_gene: TRBV29-1; d_gene: NA; j_gene: TRBJ2-3; CDR3nt: TGCAGCGTTGCCCGCCAGGGAGGTGGTGCAGATACGCAGTATTTT; CDR3aa: CSVARQGGGADTQYF
abundance: NA; v_gene: TRBV28; d_gene: NA; j_gene: TRBJ2-7; CDR3nt: TGTGCCAGCAGTTCTATACTCCCTCGCGGAGAGCTCTCCTACGAGCAGTACTTC; CDR3aa: CASSSILPRGELSYEQYF
abundance: many; v_gene: TRBV7-6; d_gene: NA; j_gene: TRBJ1-1; CDR3nt: TGTGCCAGCAGCTTATACGCAAATGGCCCCGGCTCGCTTAAAATGAACACTGAAGCTTTCTTT; CDR3aa: CASSLYANGPGSLKMNTEAFF
abundance: many; v_gene: TRBV10-1; d_gene: TRBD2; j_gene: TRBJ2-2; CDR3nt: TGCGCCAGCAGTGGGGAGAGCGGGAGCTTAAACACCGGGGAGCTGTTTTTT; CDR3aa: CASSGESGSLNTGELFF
abundance: NA; v_gene: TRBV7-2; d_gene: TRBD2; j_gene: TRBJ2-1; CDR3nt: TGTGCCAGCAGCTTGTCGGGACTAGGTTTTAGTGAGCAGTTCTTC; CDR3aa: CASSLSGLGFSEQFF
abundance: few; v_gene: TRBV5-4; d_gene: TRBD1; j_gene: TRBJ2-5; CDR3nt: TGTGCCAGCAGCACGCTCAATTTCGACAGGGAGCAAGAGACCCAGTACTTC; CDR3aa: CASSTLNFDREQETQYF
abundance: many; v_gene: TRBV15; d_gene: NA; j_gene: TRBJ1-1; CDR3nt: TGTGCCACCAGCAGAGGCACAGAAGTCGCTGAAGCTTTCTTT; CDR3aa: CATSRGTEVAEAFF
abundance: many; v_gene: TRBV28; d_gene: NA; j_gene: TRBJ1-2; CDR3nt: TGTGCCAGCAGTTTTCTAGGGGGCTACACCTTC; CDR3aa: CASSFLGGYTF
abundance: many; v_gene: TRBV6-1; d_gene: NA; j_gene: TRBJ1-3; CDR3nt: TGTGCCAGCAGTGTTCAGCTTGCTGGAAACACCATATATTTT; CDR3aa: CASSVQLAGNTIYF
abundance: many; v_gene: TRBV20-1; d_gene: NA; j_gene: TRBJ2-1; CDR3nt: TGCAGTGCTAAGCCGGGAGTAGGGCAGTTCTTC; CDR3aa: CSAKPGVGQFF
abundance: many; v_gene: TRBV12-3/TRBV12-4; d_gene: NA; j_gene: TRBJ1-1; CDR3nt: TGTGCCAGCAGCAGACAGACTAAGAACACTGAAGCTTTCTTT; CDR3aa: CASSRQTKNTEAFF
abundance: many; v_gene: TRBV7-2; d_gene: NA; j_gene: TRBJ2-1; CDR3nt: TGTGCCAGCAGCCTAACAAGCGCGACCCTCTACAATGAGCAGTTCTTC; CDR3aa: CASSLTSATLYNEQFF
abundance: NA; v_gene: TRBV20-1; d_gene: TRBD1; j_gene: TRBJ1-5; CDR3nt: TGCAGTGCTAGAGATTCCCGCACCTCGACAGGGGATTCCCAGCATTTT; CDR3aa: CSARDSRTSTGDSQHF
abundance: many; v_gene: TRBV6-1; d_gene: TRBD2; j_gene: TRBJ2-7; CDR3nt: TGTGCCAGCAGGGCCCTAGCGGGACCACTCTACGAGCAGTACTTC; CDR3aa: CASRALAGPLYEQYF
abundance: many; v_gene: TRBV28; d_gene: TRBD2; j_gene: TRBJ2-6; CDR3nt: TGTGCCAGCAGTTTCACAGCGGGAGGTTCTGGGGCCAACGTCCTGACTTTC; CDR3aa: CASSFTAGGSGANVLTF
abundance: few; v_gene: TRBV18; d_gene: TRBD1; j_gene: TRBJ1-2; CDR3nt: TGTGCCAGCTCCCCGGGGACAGGGAATGACTATGGCTACACCTTC; CDR3aa: CASSPGTGNDYGYTF
abundance: few; v_gene: TRBV6-2/TRBV6-3; d_gene: NA; j_gene: TRBJ1-6; CDR3nt: TGTGCCAGCCTAGGGGTAGTCGGTTCACCCCTCCACTTT; CDR3aa: CASLGVVGSPLHF
abundance: NA; v_gene: TRBV5-1; d_gene: NA; j_gene: TRBJ1-2; CDR3nt: TGCGCCAGCAAAGGTGCGAGCGAAGTTTATGGCTACACCTTC; CDR3aa: CASKGASEVYGYTF
abundance: many; v_gene: TRBV28; d_gene: NA; j_gene: TRBJ2-4; CDR3nt: TGTGCCAGCAGTTTGTTAGGGGACCTAGCCAAAAACATTCAGTACTTC; CDR3aa: CASSLLGDLAKNIQYF
abundance: NA; v_gene: TRBV25-1; d_gene: NA; j_gene: TRBJ1-1; CDR3nt: TGTGCCAGCAGTGATATAGAGGGGCCGAACACTGAAGCTTTCTTT; CDR3aa: CASSDIEGPNTEAFF
abundance: many; v_gene: TRBV12-3/TRBV12-4; d_gene: TRBD2; j_gene: TRBJ2-7; CDR3nt: TGTGCCAGCAGTCCCTGGACTAGCGGAAGCTCCTACGAGCAGTACTTC; CDR3aa: CASSPWTSGSSYEQYF
abundance: many; v_gene: TRBV20-1; d_gene: NA; j_gene: TRBJ2-1; CDR3nt: TGCAGTTTTTCGGCAGGGAACAATGAGCAGTTCTTC; CDR3aa: CSFSAGNNEQFF
abundance: many; v_gene: TRBV11-2; d_gene: NA; j_gene: TRBJ1-3; CDR3nt: TGTGCCAGCAGCTTAGTCTTTGGGAGCTCTGGAAACACCATATATTTT; CDR3aa: CASSLVFGSSGNTIYF
abundance: many; v_gene: TRBV7-3; d_gene: NA; j_gene: TRBJ2-2; CDR3nt: TGTGCCAGCAGTCCCACAAGCTCGTGGGCCGGGGAGCTGTTTTTT; CDR3aa: CASSPTSSWAGELFF
abundance: many; v_gene: TRBV4-1; d_gene: NA; j_gene: TRBJ2-2; CDR3nt: TGCGCCAGCAGCCAAATAATGAACACCGGGGAGCTGTTTTTT; CDR3aa: CASSQIMNTGELFF
abundance: NA; v_gene: TRBV20-1; d_gene: TRBD1; j_gene: TRBJ2-5; CDR3nt: TGCAGTGCCCAGACAGGGCCCCAAGAGACCCAGTACTTC; CDR3aa: CSAQTGPQETQYF
abundance: NA; v_gene: TRBV11-2; d_gene: NA; j_gene: TRBJ2-5; CDR3nt: TGTGCCAGCAGCTCGGCAGGGGCACGGGATCAAGAGACCCAGTACTTC; CDR3aa: CASSSAGARDQETQYF
abundance: NA; v_gene: TRBV13; d_gene: NA; j_gene: TRBJ2-5; CDR3nt: TGTGCCAGCAGCTTAGTAAAACTAGCCGGGGAGACCCAGTACTTC; CDR3aa: CASSLVKLAGETQYF
abundance: many; v_gene: TRBV27; d_gene: NA; j_gene: TRBJ2-1; CDR3nt: TGTGCCAGCAGCCCTGGTGGCGTTTCCTACAATGAGCAGTTCTTC; CDR3aa: CASSPGGVSYNEQFF
abundance: NA; v_gene: TRBV14; d_gene: NA; j_gene: TRBJ2-7; CDR3nt: TGTGCCAGCAGCCAAGATGGCAGGGACGAGCAGTACTTC; CDR3aa: CASSQDGRDEQYF
abundance: few; v_gene: TRBV7-9; d_gene: NA; j_gene: TRBJ1-1; CDR3nt: TGTGCCAGCAGCTCGATGGACGGAAACACTGAAGCTTTCTTT; CDR3aa: CASSSMDGNTEAFF
abundance: NA; v_gene: TRBV19; d_gene: NA; j_gene: TRBJ1-4; CDR3nt: TGTGCCACCTCGAGGGTGGATAATGAAAAACTGTTTTTT; CDR3aa: CATSRVDNEKLFF
abundance: many; v_gene: TRBV2; d_gene: NA; j_gene: TRBJ2-3; CDR3nt: TGTGCCAGCAGCGGGAGAGTAGATACGCAGTATTTT; CDR3aa: CASSGRVDTQYF
abundance: many; v_gene: TRBV11-2; d_gene: TRBD1; j_gene: TRBJ2-1; CDR3nt: TGTGCCAGCAGCTTCCACGGGACAGGGGGCTTGAATGAGCAGTTCTTC; CDR3aa: CASSFHGTGGLNEQFF
abundance: NA; v_gene: TRBV7-2; d_gene: TRBD1; j_gene: TRBJ2-3; CDR3nt: TGTGCCAAGGCAGGGGGAACAGATACGCAGTATTTT; CDR3aa: CAKAGGTDTQYF
abundance: many; v_gene: TRBV7-3; d_gene: TRBD1; j_gene: TRBJ1-2; CDR3nt: TGTGCCAGCAGCCCAAACGACAGGGTCTATGGCTACACCTTC; CDR3aa: CASSPNDRVYGYTF
abundance: many; v_gene: TRBV3-1; d_gene: NA; j_gene: TRBJ2-1; CDR3nt: TGTGCCAGCAGCCCCCCCCTCCTCCAGATTTACAATGAGCAGTTCTTC; CDR3aa: CASSPPLLQIYNEQFF
abundance: many; v_gene: TRBV7-2; d_gene: NA; j_gene: TRBJ1-6; CDR3nt: TGTGCCAGCAGCTTAGCAGGGAGGGGTAATTCACCCCTCCACTTT; CDR3aa: CASSLAGRGNSPLHF
abundance: many; v_gene: TRBV30; d_gene: TRBD2; j_gene: TRBJ2-3; CDR3nt: TGTGCCTGGACCCCGGGACTAGCGGGTTCCACAGATACGCAGTATTTT; CDR3aa: CAWTPGLAGSTDTQYF
abundance: many; v_gene: TRBV27; d_gene: NA; j_gene: TRBJ1-2; CDR3nt: TGTGCCAGCAAGATTAGGGAGGACTATGGCTACACCTTC; CDR3aa: CASKIREDYGYTF
abundance: many; v_gene: TRBV28; d_gene: TRBD2; j_gene: TRBJ2-7; CDR3nt: TGTGCCAGCAGTTCCCAGGGACTAGCGGGAATCAGTAACTACGAGCAGTACTTC; CDR3aa: CASSSQGLAGISNYEQYF
abundance: many; v_gene: TRBV28; d_gene: TRBD2; j_gene: TRBJ2-7; CDR3nt: TGTGCCAGCAGTTTTTCTTCCGGGACTAGCGGATACGAGCAGTACTTC; CDR3aa: CASSFSSGTSGYEQYF
abundance: NA; v_gene: TRBV2; d_gene: TRBD1; j_gene: TRBJ1-2; CDR3nt: TGTGCCAGCAGGGCGGGACAGGGGATCGATGGCTACACCTTC; CDR3aa: CASRAGQGIDGYTF
abundance: many; v_gene: TRBV29-1; d_gene: NA; j_gene: TRBJ1-1; CDR3nt: TGCAGCGTTGACAGGGGCGGAGGGGAAGCTTTCTTT; CDR3aa: CSVDRGGGEAFF
abundance: many; v_gene: TRBV2; d_gene: NA; j_gene: TRBJ1-5; CDR3nt: TGTGCCAGCCAAGGGGTCGCCACGACTCAGCCCCAGCATTTT; CDR3aa: CASQGVATTQPQHF
abundance: NA; v_gene: TRBV10-2; d_gene: NA; j_gene: TRBJ2-3; CDR3nt: TGCGCCAGCAGTGAGCGGAGGAGGACAGATACGCAGTATTTT; CDR3aa: CASSERRRTDTQYF
abundance: NA; v_gene: TRBV20-1; d_gene: NA; j_gene: TRBJ1-1; CDR3nt: TGCAGTGCTAGAGATGGTCAGGGTATCACTGAAGCTTTCTTT; CDR3aa: CSARDGQGITEAFF
abundance: many; v_gene: TRBV28; d_gene: NA; j_gene: TRBJ2-7; CDR3nt: TGTGCCAGCAGGAGGACAGTGGTGTACGAGCAGTACTTC; CDR3aa: CASRRTVVYEQYF
abundance: many; v_gene: TRBV3-1; d_gene: NA; j_gene: TRBJ2-3; CDR3nt: TGTGCCAGCAGCCAAGTGGCCTTAACCGGGGCGGCAGATACGCAGTATTTT; CDR3aa: CASSQVALTGAADTQYF
abundance: NA; v_gene: TRBV5-8; d_gene: NA; j_gene: TRBJ2-3; CDR3nt: TGTGCCAGCAGCCGAAGGGGCAGCTCTAGCGCAGATACGCAGTATTTT; CDR3aa: CASSRRGSSSADTQYF
abundance: few; v_gene: TRBV2; d_gene: NA; j_gene: TRBJ1-2; CDR3nt: TGTGCCAGCAGGTTGGGGGGGTTTGACACCTTC; CDR3aa: CASRLGGFDTF
abundance: NA; v_gene: TRBV28; d_gene: NA; j_gene: TRBJ2-7; CDR3nt: TGTGCCAGCAGTTTATGGGAACCGTACGAGCAGTACTTC; CDR3aa: CASSLWEPYEQYF
abundance: many; v_gene: TRBV20-1; d_gene: NA; j_gene: TRBJ2-6; CDR3nt: TGCAGTGCTAGTCCAGCCAGCTCTGGGGCCAACGTCCTGACTTTC; CDR3aa: CSASPASSGANVLTF
abundance: NA; v_gene: TRBV14; d_gene: NA; j_gene: TRBJ2-7; CDR3nt: TGTGCCAGCAGCCAACTCCCGGGGTACCACGAGCAGTACTTC; CDR3aa: CASSQLPGYHEQYF
abundance: few; v_gene: TRBV14; d_gene: TRBD1; j_gene: TRBJ2-7; CDR3nt: TGTGCCAGCAGCCAAACGACAGGGGTCCTCTTCTCCTACGAGCAGTACTTC; CDR3aa: CASSQTTGVLFSYEQYF
abundance: NA; v_gene: TRBV20-1; d_gene: NA; j_gene: TRBJ2-1; CDR3nt: TGCAGTGCTAGATCGGCGGGACATTACAATGAGCAGTTCTTC; CDR3aa: CSARSAGHYNEQFF
abundance: few; v_gene: TRBV19; d_gene: TRBD2; j_gene: TRBJ2-1; CDR3nt: TGTGCCAGTAGTAAGGCTAGCGGGCCCCCCTACAATGAGCAGTTCTTC; CDR3aa: CASSKASGPPYNEQFF
abundance: many; v_gene: TRBV28; d_gene: NA; j_gene: TRBJ1-1; CDR3nt: TGTGCCAGCAGTTTAGCGCGTAGAGACACTGAAGCTTTCTTT; CDR3aa: CASSLARRDTEAFF
abundance: many; v_gene: TRBV3-1; d_gene: NA; j_gene: TRBJ2-1; CDR3nt: TGTGCCAGCAGCCAAGAGCCCCCCAATGAGCAGTTCTTC; CDR3aa: CASSQEPPNEQFF
abundance: many; v_gene: TRBV24-1; d_gene: TRBD2; j_gene: TRBJ2-7; CDR3nt: TGTGCCACCAGTGGCTCAGGGAGCGGGGTCGAGCAGTACTTC; CDR3aa: CATSGSGSGVEQYF